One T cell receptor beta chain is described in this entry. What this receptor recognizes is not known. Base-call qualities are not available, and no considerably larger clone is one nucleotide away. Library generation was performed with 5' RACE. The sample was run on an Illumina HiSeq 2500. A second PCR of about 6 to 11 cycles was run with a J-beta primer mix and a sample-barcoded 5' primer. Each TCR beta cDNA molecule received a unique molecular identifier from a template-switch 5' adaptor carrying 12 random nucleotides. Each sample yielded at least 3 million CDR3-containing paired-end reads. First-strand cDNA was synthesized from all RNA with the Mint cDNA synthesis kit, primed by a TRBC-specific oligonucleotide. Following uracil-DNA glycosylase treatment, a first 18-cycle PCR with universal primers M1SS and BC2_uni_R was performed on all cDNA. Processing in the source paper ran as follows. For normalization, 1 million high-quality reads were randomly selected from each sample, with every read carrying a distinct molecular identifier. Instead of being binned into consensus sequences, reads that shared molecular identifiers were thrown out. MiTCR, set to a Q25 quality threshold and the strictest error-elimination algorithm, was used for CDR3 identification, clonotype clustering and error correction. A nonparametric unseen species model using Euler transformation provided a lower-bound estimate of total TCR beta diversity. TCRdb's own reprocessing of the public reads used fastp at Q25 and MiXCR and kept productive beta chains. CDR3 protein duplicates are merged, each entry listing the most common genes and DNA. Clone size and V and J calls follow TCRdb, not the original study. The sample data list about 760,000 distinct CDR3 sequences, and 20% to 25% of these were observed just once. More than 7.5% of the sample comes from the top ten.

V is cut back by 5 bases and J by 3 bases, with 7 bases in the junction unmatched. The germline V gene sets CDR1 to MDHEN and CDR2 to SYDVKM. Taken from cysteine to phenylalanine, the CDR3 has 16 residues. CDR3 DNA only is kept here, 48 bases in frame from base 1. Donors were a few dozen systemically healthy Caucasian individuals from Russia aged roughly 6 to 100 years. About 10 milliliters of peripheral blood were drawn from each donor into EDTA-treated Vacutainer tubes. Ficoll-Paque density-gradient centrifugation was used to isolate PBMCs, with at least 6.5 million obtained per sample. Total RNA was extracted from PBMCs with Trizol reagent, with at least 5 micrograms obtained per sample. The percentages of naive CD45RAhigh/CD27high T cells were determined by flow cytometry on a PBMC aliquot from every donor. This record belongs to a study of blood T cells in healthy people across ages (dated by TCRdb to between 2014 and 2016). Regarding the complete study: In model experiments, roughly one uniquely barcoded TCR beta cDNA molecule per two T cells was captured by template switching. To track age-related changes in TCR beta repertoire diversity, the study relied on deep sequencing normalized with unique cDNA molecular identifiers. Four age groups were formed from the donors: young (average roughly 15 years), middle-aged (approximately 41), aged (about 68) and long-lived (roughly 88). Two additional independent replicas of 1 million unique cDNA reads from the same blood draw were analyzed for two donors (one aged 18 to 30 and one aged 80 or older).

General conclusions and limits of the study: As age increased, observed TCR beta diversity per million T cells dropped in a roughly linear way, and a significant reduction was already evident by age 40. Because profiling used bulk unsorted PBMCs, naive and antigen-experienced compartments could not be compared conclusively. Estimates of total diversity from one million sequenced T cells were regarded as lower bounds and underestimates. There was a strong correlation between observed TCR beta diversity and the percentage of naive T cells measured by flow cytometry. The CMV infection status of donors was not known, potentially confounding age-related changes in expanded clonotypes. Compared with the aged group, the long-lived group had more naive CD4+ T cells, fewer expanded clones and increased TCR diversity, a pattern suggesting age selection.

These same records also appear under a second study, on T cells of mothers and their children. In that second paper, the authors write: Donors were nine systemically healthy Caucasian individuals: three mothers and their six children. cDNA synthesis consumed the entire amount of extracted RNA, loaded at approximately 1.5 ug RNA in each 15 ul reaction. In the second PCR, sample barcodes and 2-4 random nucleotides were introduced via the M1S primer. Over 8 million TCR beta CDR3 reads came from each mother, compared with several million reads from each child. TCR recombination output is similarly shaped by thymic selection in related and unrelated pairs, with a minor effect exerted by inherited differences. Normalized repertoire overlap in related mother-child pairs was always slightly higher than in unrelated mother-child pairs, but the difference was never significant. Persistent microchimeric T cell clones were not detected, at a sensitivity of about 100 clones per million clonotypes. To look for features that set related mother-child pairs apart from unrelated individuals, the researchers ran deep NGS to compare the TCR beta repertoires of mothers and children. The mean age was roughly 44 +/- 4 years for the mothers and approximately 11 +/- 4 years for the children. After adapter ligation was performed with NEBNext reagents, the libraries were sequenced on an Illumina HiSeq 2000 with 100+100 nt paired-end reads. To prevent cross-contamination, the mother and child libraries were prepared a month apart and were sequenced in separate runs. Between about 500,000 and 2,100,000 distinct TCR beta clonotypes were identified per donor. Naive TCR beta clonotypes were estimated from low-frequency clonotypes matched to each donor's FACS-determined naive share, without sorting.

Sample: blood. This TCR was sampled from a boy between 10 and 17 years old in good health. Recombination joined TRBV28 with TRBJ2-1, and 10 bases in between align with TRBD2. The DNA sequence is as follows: TGTGCCAGCAGTCTGGGTAGCGGGAGGCACTACAATGAGCAGTTCTTC. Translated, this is CASSLGSGRHYNEQFF. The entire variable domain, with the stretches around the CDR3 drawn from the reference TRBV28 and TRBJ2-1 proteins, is DVKVTQSSRYLVKRTGEKVFLECVQDMDHENMFWYRQDPGLGLRLIYFSYDVKMKEKGDIPEGYSVSREKKERFSLILESASTNQTSMYLCASSLGSGRHYNEQFFGPGTRLTVL.